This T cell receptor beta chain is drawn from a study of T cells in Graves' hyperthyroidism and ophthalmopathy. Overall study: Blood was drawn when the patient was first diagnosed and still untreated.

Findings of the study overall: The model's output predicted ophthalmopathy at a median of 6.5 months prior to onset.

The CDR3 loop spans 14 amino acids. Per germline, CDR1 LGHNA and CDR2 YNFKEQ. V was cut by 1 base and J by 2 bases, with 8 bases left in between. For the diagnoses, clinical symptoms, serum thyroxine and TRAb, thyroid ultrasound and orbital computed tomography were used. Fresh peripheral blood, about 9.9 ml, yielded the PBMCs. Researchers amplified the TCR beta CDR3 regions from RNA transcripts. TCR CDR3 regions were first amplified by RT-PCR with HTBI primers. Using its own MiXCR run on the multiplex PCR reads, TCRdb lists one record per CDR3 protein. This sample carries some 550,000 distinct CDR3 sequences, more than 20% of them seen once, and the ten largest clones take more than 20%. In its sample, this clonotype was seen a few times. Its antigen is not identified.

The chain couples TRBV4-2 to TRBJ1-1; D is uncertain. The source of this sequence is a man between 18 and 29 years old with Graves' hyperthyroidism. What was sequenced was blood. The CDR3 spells CASSQVRDNTEAFF. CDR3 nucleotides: TGTGCCAGCAGCCAAGTTAGAGACAACACTGAAGCTTTCTTT.